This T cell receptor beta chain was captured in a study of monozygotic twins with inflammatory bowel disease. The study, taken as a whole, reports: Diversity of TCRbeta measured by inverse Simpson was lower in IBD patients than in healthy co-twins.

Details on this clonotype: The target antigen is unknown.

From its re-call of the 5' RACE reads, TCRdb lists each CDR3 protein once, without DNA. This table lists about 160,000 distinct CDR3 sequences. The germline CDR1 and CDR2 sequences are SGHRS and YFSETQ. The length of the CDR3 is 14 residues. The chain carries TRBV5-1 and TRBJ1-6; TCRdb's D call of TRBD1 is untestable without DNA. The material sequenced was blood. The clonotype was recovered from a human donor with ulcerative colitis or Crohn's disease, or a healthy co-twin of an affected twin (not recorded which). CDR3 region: CASSLTGGRSPLHF.